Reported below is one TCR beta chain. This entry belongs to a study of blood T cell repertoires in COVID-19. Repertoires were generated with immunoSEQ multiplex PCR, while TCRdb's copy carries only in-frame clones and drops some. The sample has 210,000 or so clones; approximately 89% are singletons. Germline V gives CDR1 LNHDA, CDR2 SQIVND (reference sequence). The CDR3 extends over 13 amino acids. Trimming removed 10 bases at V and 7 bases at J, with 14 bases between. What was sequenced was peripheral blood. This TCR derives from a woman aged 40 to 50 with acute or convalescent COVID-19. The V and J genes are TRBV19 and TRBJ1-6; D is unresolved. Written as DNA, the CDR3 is TGTGCCACCGTCGCTAGGGAGAATTCACCCCTCCACTTT. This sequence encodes CATVARENSPLHF.